This T cell receptor beta chain was recovered during a study of radiation and T cells in renal cell carcinoma. Data came from immunoSEQ multiplex PCR; TCRdb stores just in-frame clones and leaves some out. Of 14,000 or so clones listed, 55% to 70% are singletons. Stated treatment: treatment-naive control, cytoreductive nephrectomy. This sequence was found in a man aged 50-59 years with renal cell carcinoma. Sequences were derived from tumor tissue, sampled from a patient whose treatment was nephrectomy without radiotherapy.

Written as DNA, the CDR3 is TGTGCCAGCAGCTTGGGGCAGGGCGGCGGGAATTCACCCCTCCACTTT. Amino acids: CASSLGQGGGNSPLHF. The chain recombines TRBV5-6 with TRBJ1-6; D is possibly TRBD1 (5 bases). V was pared by 0 bases and J by 7 bases, with 14 bases between. Germline CDR1 is SGHDT and CDR2 is YYEEEE. This CDR3 has 16 amino acids.